These 28 T cell receptor beta chains were all obtained from the same sample, sequenced in a study of beta chain features in type 1 diabetes. Findings and caveats of the study: Shorter TCRB CDR3s, moderately but significantly so, marked every one of the four CD4+ subsets in Type 1 diabetes patients.

These receptors' antigens are unknown. What was sequenced were expressed TCRB transcripts, since all of the isolated RNA had been reverse transcribed. TCRdb's copy holds only in-frame clones and misses some; the assay was immunoSEQ multiplex PCR. This table has about 700,000 clones, 13% appearing once. Sequenced: naive CD4+ T cells from blood. All receptors come from a man aged 18 to 29 with type 1 diabetes.

In this sample, this clone turned up a few times. The chain is built from TRBV28 and TRBJ2-5, with D possibly matching TRBD1 (6 bases). Germline CDR1 and CDR2: MDHEN and SYDVKM. This CDR3 is 15 amino acids long. V was trimmed by 6 bases and J by 2 bases, leaving 16 bases between them. The CDR3 coding sequence is TGTGCCAGCAGAGGTAGTGGGGGCCTACAAGAGACCCAGTACTTC. Translation gives CASRGSGGLQETQYF.

This clone turned up a few times. The CDR3: CSVVMGLLDYTF. The DNA of the CDR3 is TGCAGCGTTGTGATGGGACTTCTCGACTACACCTTC. This chain uses TRBV29-1 with TRBJ1-2; perhaps TRBD1 as D (5 bases). The V and J ends lost 4 bases and 10 bases respectively, with 16 bases between them. Germline CDR1 SQVTM, CDR2 ANQGSEA. The CDR3 contains 12 residues.

This clone was seen only a few times. This sample includes further DNA sequences coding for the same CDR3. The genes are TRBV30 and TRBJ1-2, with TRBD1 as a possible D gene (5 bases). The CDR3 is 12 amino acids. V was shortened by 3 bases and J by 5 bases, with 10 bases between the two germline ends. Germline assignment: CDR1 GTSNPN and CDR2 SVGIG (reference sequence). In DNA, the CDR3 is TGTGCCTGGAGCCAGGGAGCTTATGGCTACACCTTC. Its translation: CAWSQGAYGYTF. The entire variable domain, with the rest obtained from reference TRBV30 and TRBJ1-2, is as follows: SQTIHQWPATLVQPVGSPLSLECTVEGTSNPNLYWYRQAAGRGLQLLFYSVGIGQISSEVPQNLSASRPQDRQFILSSKKLLLSDSGFYLCAWSQGAYGYTFGSGTRLTVV.

This rearrangement joins TRBV6-6 to TRBJ2-7; D gene unclear. This CDR3 comprises 10 residues. Germline CDR1 MNHNY, CDR2 SVGAGI (reference sequence). Trimming stripped 6 bases from V and 3 bases from J, with 3 bases between. As DNA, the CDR3 is TGTGCCAGCAGAGTCTACGAGCAGTACTTC. Protein product: CASRVYEQYF.

V gene TRBV5-1 combines with J gene TRBJ2-7; 8 bases are shared with TRBD2. The length of the CDR3 is 16 residues. Trimming at V came to 4 bases and at J to 2 bases, leaving 11 bases not matched to a gene. CDR1 is SGHRS and CDR2 is YFSETQ in the germline V gene. The CDR3 loop reads CASSTQGSGATYEQYF. The CDR3 nucleotides are TGCGCCAGCAGCACCCAAGGTAGCGGGGCCACCTACGAGCAGTACTTC.

This clone has more than one count but fewer than ten. V is TRBV7-9 and J is TRBJ2-5; 9 bases are shared with TRBD2. Germline CDR1 is SEHNR and CDR2 is FQNEAQ (reference sequence). CDR3 length: 17 residues. The V gene end was trimmed by 5 bases and the J gene end by 2 bases; junction bases not matched to a gene: 12. This CDR3 reads CASSPGASGALQETQYF. The DNA of the CDR3 is TGTGCCAGCAGCCCTGGGGCTAGCGGGGCCCTTCAAGAGACCCAGTACTTC.

This chain connects TRBV9 to TRBJ1-4; weak D call: TRBD1 (5 bases). V dropped 0 bases and J dropped 0 bases, with 12 bases sitting between them. This CDR3 comprises 17 residues. Germline V gene sequence: CDR1 SGDLS, CDR2 YYNGEE. This CDR3 is CASSVAGGGATNEKLFF. The CDR3 coding sequence is TGTGCCAGCAGCGTAGCGGGCGGGGGAGCAACTAATGAAAAACTGTTTTTT.

Note on this clone: Sequence at one end of the junction differs from germline and may be a read error. Other DNA sequences in this specimen translate into the identical CDR3. This rearrangement joins TRBV18 to TRBJ1-2; 11 bases map to TRBD1. The CDR3 sequence is 13 residues long. Germline CDR1 reads KGHSH; CDR2 reads LQKENI. The CDR3 protein is CASSPGQGAGYTF. The CDR3 nucleotides read TGCGCCAGCTCACCAGGACAGGGGGCCGGTTACACCTTC.

This clone was seen a handful of times. This chain connects TRBV5-6 to TRBJ2-7, with 7 nucleotides matching TRBD1. In germline, CDR1 is SGHDT, CDR2 YYEEEE. V lost 4 bases and J lost 6; bases outside the gene matches: 7. This CDR3 has 13 amino acids. The DNA of the CDR3 is TGTGCCAGCAGCCCCACTCGACAGGGCGAGCAGTACTTC. Protein sequence: CASSPTRQGEQYF.

The chain employs TRBV6-5 and TRBJ2-7; D remains unclear. Germline V gives CDR1 MNHEY, CDR2 SVGAGI. V was cut by 6 bases and J by 0 bases, with 6 bases left in between. The CDR3 consists of 12 residues. The CDR3 sequence: CASSHYSYEQYF. CDR3 nucleotides: TGTGCCAGCAGCCACTACTCCTACGAGCAGTACTTC.

The chain combines TRBV19 with TRBJ1-1, with TRBD1 identical over 7 bases. Germline loops: CDR1 LNHDA, CDR2 SQIVND (reference sequence). With V trimmed by 3 bases and J by 4 bases, 5 bases remained unmatched. This CDR3 spans 14 amino acids. CDR3 sequence reads: CASSIGTVGTEAFF. Here the CDR3 DNA reads TGTGCCAGTAGTATTGGGACAGTAGGCACTGAAGCTTTCTTT. Drawing the rest from reference TRBV19 and TRBJ1-1, the complete variable domain is DGGITQSPKYLFRKEGQNVTLSCEQNLNHDAMYWYRQDPGQGLRLIYYSQIVNDFQKGDIAEGYSVSREKKESFPLTVTSAQKNPTAFYLCASSIGTVGTEAFFGQGTRLTVV.

J is TRBJ2-7 and V is TRBV11-3, with D possibly matching TRBD2 (6 bases). The CDR3 covers 13 residues. Germline V CDR1 and CDR2: SGHNT, YENEEA. Between the trimmed V and J ends, which lost 4 bases and 5 bases, there was a span of 12 bases. The CDR3 DNA reads TGTGCCAGCAGCTCCGGGGGAAGCCACGAGCAGTACTTC. This sequence encodes CASSSGGSHEQYF.

This clone came up a few times. The chain couples TRBV30 to TRBJ1-1; a possible D gene is TRBD1 (6 bases). Germline V gives CDR1 GTSNPN, CDR2 SVGIG (reference sequence). V shed 0 bases and J shed 0 bases, with 14 bases lying between them. This CDR3 spans 16 amino acids. The CDR3, as DNA: TGTGCCTGGAGTGTGTCCAGGACAGACATGAACACTGAAGCTTTCTTT. The encoded protein is CAWSVSRTDMNTEAFF.

This clone occurred a few times. The chain combines TRBV14 with TRBJ2-5; D unclear. Trimming stripped 2 bases from V and 5 bases from J, with 18 bases between. CDR3 length equals 16 residues. Germline loops: CDR1 SGHDN, CDR2 FVKESK. Written as DNA, the CDR3 is TGTGCCAGCAGCCAACAACCGGGCGCTTCGTGGGAGACCCAGTACTTC. It is translated as CASSQQPGASWETQYF.

The CDR3 DNA reads TGTGCCTGGAGTGCGACCGTTCTTGGGGCCAACGTCCTGACTTTC. It is translated as CAWSATVLGANVLTF. V gene TRBV30 combines with J gene TRBJ2-6, with D uncertain. This CDR3 has 15 residues. V was pared by 1 base and J by 3 bases, with 10 bases between. The germline gives CDR1 GTSNPN, CDR2 SVGIG (reference sequence).

This clone came up a few times. This chain uses TRBV7-8 with TRBJ2-2; 7 positions match TRBD2. The CDR3 contains 16 residues. With V trimmed by 2 bases and J by 6 bases, 9 bases remained unmatched. CDR1 is SGHVS, CDR2 FQNEAQ, per germline. CDR3 amino acids: CASSLSSLAAAGELFF. The CDR3 nucleotides read TGTGCCAGCAGCTTAAGCAGTCTAGCGGCGGCCGGGGAGCTGTTTTTT.

This sequence joins TRBV10-3 and TRBJ1-1; TRBD1 agrees at 8 bases. The germline V gene encodes CDR1 ENHRY and CDR2 SYGVKD. V shed 4 bases and J 4 bases; nucleotides not matched to a gene: 2. This CDR3 region has 13 residues. The CDR3 sequence: CAISGQGSTEAFF. CDR3 sequence (DNA): TGTGCCATCAGTGGACAGGGGTCCACTGAAGCTTTCTTT.

This clone was observed a few times. The rearrangement links TRBV29-1 to TRBJ1-1; 7 nucleotides align to TRBD1. V gave up 2 bases and J gave up 0 bases; unmatched junction bases: 9. This CDR3 is built from 16 residues. Germline V gene sequence: CDR1 SQVTM, CDR2 ANQGSEA. The CDR3 reads CSVETGVGYMNTEAFF. DNA of the CDR3: TGCAGCGTTGAAACAGGGGTGGGCTACATGAACACTGAAGCTTTCTTT.

This clone was seen a handful of times. The chain joins TRBV28 to TRBJ1-6; 7 positions agree with TRBD1. CDR3 length: 17 residues. The germline V gene has CDR1 MDHEN and CDR2 SYDVKM. V trimming: 2 bases; J trimming: 0 bases; junction bases outside the gene matches: 4. The CDR3 loop reads CASSLPQGDSYNSPLHF. CDR3 sequence (DNA): TGTGCCAGCAGTTTACCTCAGGGGGACTCCTATAATTCACCCCTCCACTTT.

The chain couples TRBV13 to TRBJ1-1, with 9 bases identical to TRBD1. This CDR3 has 13 residues. Germline CDR1 and CDR2: PRHDT and FYEKMQ (reference sequence). The J segment lost 4 bases and the V segment lost 8 bases, leaving 5 bases of the junction unmatched. Here the CDR3 DNA reads TGTGCCAGCCTGGGACAGGGTGTCACTGAAGCTTTCTTT. This gives the protein CASLGQGVTEAFF.

The genes are TRBV29-1 and TRBJ1-2, with a weak D call TRBD1 (6 bases). The ends were cut back, 6 bases at V and 2 bases at J, with 16 bases in the middle. CDR3 length: 14 residues. The germline gives CDR1 SQVTM, CDR2 ANQGSEA. CDR3 sequence (DNA): TGCAGCGTGGGGACCGGGGGCAGAAACTATGGCTACACCTTC. This codes for CSVGTGGRNYGYTF.

The chain combines TRBV6-6 with TRBJ1-1; 8 bases match TRBD1. Germline assignment: CDR1 MNHNY and CDR2 SVGAGI (reference sequence). The V gene end was trimmed by 1 base and the J gene end by 8 bases; junction bases not matched to a gene: 6. The CDR3 has 14 residues. The CDR3 bases are TGTGCCAGCAGTTACTACGGGACAGGCGGAGAAGCTTTCTTT. Its protein product is CASSYYGTGGEAFF.

The chain has TRBV4-1 and TRBJ1-2; D is unclear. CDR1 MGHRA and CDR2 YSYEKL come from the germline V gene. V was cut by 4 bases and J by 1 base, with 13 bases left in between. The CDR3 covers 15 residues. DNA of the CDR3: TGCGCCAGCAGCCGGTCTTCCCTCTTTAACTATGGCTACACCTTC. Protein sequence: CASSRSSLFNYGYTF.

This clone appeared a few times. The V call is TRBV25-1, the J call TRBJ1-1, with D perhaps TRBD1 (5 bases). This CDR3 is built from 14 residues. Germline CDR1 is MGHDK and CDR2 is SYGVNS. Trimming pared 5 bases from V and 3 bases from J, leaving 13 bases between. The CDR3 reads CASSRDLGDTEAFF. Written as DNA, the CDR3 is TGTGCCAGCAGTCGAGACCTGGGGGACACTGAAGCTTTCTTT.

This rearrangement joins TRBV7-2 to TRBJ1-2; D is undetermined. CDR1 and CDR2 from the germline V gene are SGHTA and FQGNSA. This CDR3 spans 14 amino acids. The germline V and J ends were trimmed by 2 bases and 0 bases, with 7 bases remaining between them. The DNA for the CDR3 is TGTGCCAGCAGCTTATTTAGTACTAACTATGGCTACACCTTC. Amino acid sequence: CASSLFSTNYGYTF.

In this sample, this clone turned up a few times. V is TRBV30 and J is TRBJ1-1; D not resolved. This CDR3 contains 14 residues. Trimming left V 3 bases short and J 1 base short, with 12 bases between. Germline CDR1 and CDR2: GTSNPN and SVGIG (reference sequence). The CDR3 reads CAWRGTASNTEAFF. The CDR3 coding sequence is TGTGCCTGGAGGGGTACGGCATCGAACACTGAAGCTTTCTTT.

This clone turned up a few times. This sequence joins TRBV2 and TRBJ2-7, with D hard to call. This CDR3 region has 12 residues. V lost 1 base and J 6 bases, leaving 7 bases between the germline ends. Germline CDR1 SNHLY, CDR2 FYNNEI. In nucleotides, the CDR3 is TGTGCCAGCAGTGAAGTAGGGCCCGAGCAGTACTTC. Its translation is CASSEVGPEQYF. Drawing the rest from reference TRBV2 and TRBJ2-7, the complete variable domain is EPEVTQTPSHQVTQMGQEVILRCVPISNHLYFYWYRQILGQKVEFLVSFYNNEISEKSEIFDDQFSVERPDGSNFTLKIRSTKLEDSAMYFCASSEVGPEQYFGPGTRLTVT.

The chain uses TRBV28 and TRBJ1-2, with 12 positions matching TRBD1. With 10 bases clipped from V and 5 bases from J, the junction kept 8 bases outside the gene matches. The CDR3 extends over 14 amino acids. Germline CDR1 MDHEN, CDR2 SYDVKM. CDR3 residues: CATGTGGSLYGYTF. The CDR3 DNA is TGTGCCACCGGGACAGGGGGCTCGTTGTATGGCTACACCTTC.